This record looks at one TCR beta chain sequence and its context. Its antigen is unidentified. This record belongs to a study of cytomegalovirus exposure and HLA in healthy donors. The CDR3 is 15 residues long. Germline CDR1 LGHNA, CDR2 YSLEER. The germline V and J ends were trimmed by 1 base and 10 bases, with 14 bases remaining between them. Study results and caveats: Researchers catalogued some 160 TCR beta chains as cytomegalovirus-associated.

60 Vbeta and 13 Jbeta primers were used in PCR. Using immunoSEQ multiplex PCR, the repertoire was profiled, and TCRdb retains in-frame clones only, with some absent. The sample gives some 110,000 clones, around 80% of which show up once; 2% to 2.5% is in the top ten. This TCR derives from a man aged 25 to 40 in good health and CMV-seronegative. What was sequenced was PBMCs. The chain links TRBV4-3 to TRBJ1-6, with D possibly matching TRBD1 (5 bases). The CDR3 DNA sequence: TGCGCCAGCAGCCAAGGGGGTAGGGGTCAATCACCCCTCCACTTT. Encoded protein: CASSQGGRGQSPLHF.